Each of the 5 T cell receptor beta chains below was sequenced from the same sample in a study of lymphopenia after photon versus proton radiotherapy. Clones were read by immunoSEQ multiplex PCR, and TCRdb kept only the in-frame ones, dropping some. The table has fewer than 20,000 clones, roughly 90% seen once. The material sequenced was peripheral blood, taken from a patient treated with photon-based radiotherapy. All receptors come from a woman in her thirties or forties with cholangiocarcinoma.

V and J are TRBV27 and TRBJ1-1, with D possibly being TRBD1 (5 bases). The germline V gene encodes CDR1 MNHEY and CDR2 SMNVEV (reference sequence). The CDR3 has 15 residues. Trimming shortened V by 3 bases and J by 1 base, and 12 bases separated the two germline ends. CDR3 in amino acids: CASSFSGRGNTEAFF. CDR3 DNA: TGTGCCAGCAGTTTCTCAGGGAGAGGGAACACTGAAGCTTTCTTT.

The V call is TRBV11-3, the J call TRBJ2-1, with D hard to call. Trimming removed 5 bases at V and 4 bases at J, with 9 bases between. The CDR3 runs to 13 residues. Germline CDR1 SGHNT, CDR2 YENEEA. Here the CDR3 reads CASSAGFYNEQFF. The CDR3 coding sequence is TGTGCCAGCAGCGCAGGATTTTACAATGAGCAGTTCTTC.

The J gene is TRBJ2-5, the V gene TRBV5-1; no reliable D call. The length of the CDR3 is 13 residues. The germline CDR1 and CDR2 sequences are SGHRS and YFSETQ. V was trimmed by 0 bases and J by 3 bases, leaving 6 bases between them. The DNA of the CDR3 is TGCGCCAGCAGCTTGGACACCGAAGAGACCCAGTACTTC. It codes for CASSLDTEETQYF.

The V call is TRBV7-9, the J call TRBJ1-1; perhaps TRBD1 as D (5 bases). Trimming shortened V by 2 bases and J by 7 bases, and 14 bases separated the two germline ends. The CDR3 sequence is 14 residues long. CDR1 SEHNR and CDR2 FQNEAQ come from the germline V gene (reference sequence). In DNA, the CDR3 is TGTGCCAGCAGCTTATCATTGCCGGACATTGAAGCTTTCTTT. It translates to CASSLSLPDIEAFF.

The gene calls are TRBV5-1 and TRBJ1-6; D gene ambiguous. V was shortened by 7 bases and J by 7 bases, with 9 bases between the two germline ends. The CDR3 is 12 residues long. Looked up from germline, CDR1 is SGHRS and CDR2 is YFSETQ. This CDR3 reads CASRSGNSPLHF. The CDR3 region has the DNA TGCGCCAGCCGGTCCGGGAATTCACCCCTCCACTTT.